This T cell receptor beta chain was observed in a study of T cells in Graves' hyperthyroidism and ophthalmopathy. With a duration under 2 months, the hyperthyroidism was newly diagnosed in patients aged 18 to 65. Uncontrolled infections, other autoimmune diseases, pregnancy or lactation led to exclusion of patients. Based on clinical symptoms, serum thyroxine and TRAb, thyroid ultrasound and orbital computed tomography, diagnoses were reached. What was amplified from RNA transcripts were TCR beta CDR3 regions. Primed by the HTBI set, a first-round RT-PCR was run on the TCR CDR3. TCRdb processed the multiplex PCR reads anew with MiXCR; each CDR3 protein has one entry. The sample holds hundreds of thousands of distinct CDR3 sequences, around 15% seen once. This clonotype has at least ten counts. The V gene's germline CDR1 is MNHNS and CDR2 SASEGT. V lost 6 bases, J lost 4 bases, and 4 bases stayed unmatched. There are 13 residues in the CDR3.

The TCR sequence derives from a woman under 40 with Graves' hyperthyroidism. This chain connects TRBV6-1 to TRBJ2-5, with 8 bases lining up with TRBD2. The sample comprised blood. This CDR3 is CASSKAGAETQYF. CDR3 DNA sequence: TGTGCCAGCAGCAAAGCGGGAGCAGAGACCCAGTACTTC.